The rows below give T cell receptor beta chains drawn from one sample of a study of neurological immune-mediated disorders. TCRdb re-called the 5' RACE reads through MiXCR, storing one row per CDR3 protein. In the table there are about 71,000 distinct CDR3 sequences, around 3.7% of which are singletons. Specimen: PBMCs. These TCRs come from a man in his forties with multiple sclerosis. Each CDR3 is given without its conserved first and last residue. Each record gives: V gene, J gene, CDR3 protein.

>TRBV11-2|TRBJ2-5
ASSLDLAGGKTQY
>TRBV5-1|TRBJ1-2
ASSLQLPTGRYGYT
>TRBV7-6|TRBJ2-1
ASSQFRQRFKSYNEQF
>TRBV7-8|TRBJ2-2
ASSLGSSNTGELF
>TRBV18|TRBJ2-3
ASSPPAGAGTDTQY
>TRBV5-1|TRBJ2-3
ASSPWVGGDSTDTQY
>TRBV5-1|TRBJ1-3
ASSLSESLSGNTIY
>TRBV11-2|TRBJ2-2
ASSLRGGTNTGELF
>TRBV5-1|TRBJ2-7
ASSLGGEVAGDRYEQY
>TRBV5-1|TRBJ2-5
ASSLEGAGAPKTQY
>TRBV20-1|TRBJ2-7
SARNRYRVYEQY
>TRBV27|TRBJ2-3
ASTLGHPTDTQY
>TRBV6-5|TRBJ1-1
ASSLNPGSEAF
>TRBV10-3|TRBJ2-7
AISESTGPPYEQY
>TRBV20-1|TRBJ2-7
SASDSTKQY
>TRBV5-5|TRBJ2-6
ASSFGVYSGANVLT
>TRBV21-1|TRBJ2-7
ASTPMEVHEQY
>TRBV15|TRBJ1-1
ATSRPTGTAITEAF
>TRBV6-1|TRBJ2-7
ASSRDRLSYEQY
>TRBV11-2|TRBJ1-2
ASAQGANYGYT
>TRBV7-2|TRBJ1-6
ASSLGGGLVSPLH
>TRBV7-2|TRBJ2-5
ASSPAGGMETQY
>TRBV29-1|TRBJ2-5
SVDPRQPLETQY
>TRBV20-1|TRBJ2-1
SADRVRNEQF
>TRBV5-1|TRBJ1-2
ASSNPPGEGYT
>TRBV5-1|TRBJ2-7
ASSPGLASNEQY
>TRBV12-3/TRBV12-4|TRBJ1-1
ASSGYTAAF
>TRBV7-2|TRBJ2-2
ASSFRQGPTGELF
>TRBV7-6|TRBJ1-2
ASSDQQGADGYT
>TRBV7-2|TRBJ1-1
ASSRLLLRAAQRGATEAF
>TRBV5-1|.
ASSSGGTDTQH
>TRBV12-3/TRBV12-4|TRBJ1-4
ASTPNNNEKLF
>TRBV5-1|TRBJ2-7
ASSSGGWSSYEQY
>TRBV20-1|TRBJ2-5
SARGGAGETQY
>TRBV13|TRBJ2-7
ASSALAGLPYEQY
>TRBV6-5|TRBJ1-5
ATGGNQPQH
>TRBV7-8|TRBJ1-6
ASSFRTGALKGTLH